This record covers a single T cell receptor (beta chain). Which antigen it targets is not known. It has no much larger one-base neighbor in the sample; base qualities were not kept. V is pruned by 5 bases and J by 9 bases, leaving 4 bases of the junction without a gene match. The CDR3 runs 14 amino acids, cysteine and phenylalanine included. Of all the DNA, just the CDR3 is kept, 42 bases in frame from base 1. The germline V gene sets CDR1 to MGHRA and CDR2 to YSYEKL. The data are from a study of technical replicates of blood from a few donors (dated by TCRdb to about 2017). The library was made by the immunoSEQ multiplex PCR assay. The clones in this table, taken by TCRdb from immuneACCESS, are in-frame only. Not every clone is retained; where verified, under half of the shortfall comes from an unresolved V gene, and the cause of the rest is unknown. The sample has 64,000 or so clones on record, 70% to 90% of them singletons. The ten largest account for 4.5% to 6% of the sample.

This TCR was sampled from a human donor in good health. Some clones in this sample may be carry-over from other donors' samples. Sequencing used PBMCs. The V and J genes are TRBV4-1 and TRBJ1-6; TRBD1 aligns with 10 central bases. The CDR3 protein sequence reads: CASSNRDRGSPLHF. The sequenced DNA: TGCGCCAGCAGCAACCGGGACAGGGGTTCACCCCTCCACTTT.